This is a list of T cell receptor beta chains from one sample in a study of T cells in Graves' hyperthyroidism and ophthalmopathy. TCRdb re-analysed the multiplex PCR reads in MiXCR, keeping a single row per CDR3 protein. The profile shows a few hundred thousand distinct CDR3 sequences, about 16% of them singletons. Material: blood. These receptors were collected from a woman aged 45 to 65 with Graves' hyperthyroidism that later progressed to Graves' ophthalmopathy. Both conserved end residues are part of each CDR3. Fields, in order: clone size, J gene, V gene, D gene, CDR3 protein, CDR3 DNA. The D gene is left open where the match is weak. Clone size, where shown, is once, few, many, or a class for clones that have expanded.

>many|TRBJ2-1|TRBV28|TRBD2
CASSHPTSGMNEQFF
TGTGCCAGCAGCCACCCGACTAGCGGGATGAATGAGCAGTTCTTC
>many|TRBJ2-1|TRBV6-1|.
CASGIGRGEQFF
TGTGCCAGCGGTATAGGCCGGGGTGAGCAGTTCTTC
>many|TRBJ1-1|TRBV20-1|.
CSASAGGGAVSGTEAFF
TGCAGTGCTAGTGCGGGGGGGGGCGCGGTCTCAGGCACTGAAGCTTTCTTT
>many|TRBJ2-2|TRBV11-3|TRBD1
CASSPRDRGSSAANTGELFF
TGTGCCAGCAGCCCTCGGGACAGGGGCTCTTCCGCGGCGAACACCGGGGAGCTGTTTTTT
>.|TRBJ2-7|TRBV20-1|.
CSASGLFGEQYF
TGCAGTGCTAGCGGGCTCTTTGGCGAGCAGTACTTC
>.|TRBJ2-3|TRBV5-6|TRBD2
CASSFPRGGRRTDTQYF
TGTGCCAGCAGCTTCCCCCGGGGAGGGAGGAGGACAGATACGCAGTATTTT
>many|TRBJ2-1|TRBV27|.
CASSFPYGGNEQFF
TGTGCCAGCAGTTTCCCGTATGGGGGCAATGAGCAGTTCTTC
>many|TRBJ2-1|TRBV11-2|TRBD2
CASSLGAGTNSPPQFF
TGTGCCAGCAGCTTAGGGGCCGGGACTAATAGCCCCCCGCAGTTCTTC
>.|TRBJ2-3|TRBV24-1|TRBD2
CATSDPRAVGGTTDTRYF
TGTGCCACCAGTGACCCCCGGGCGGTGGGGGGGACTACAGATACGCGGTATTTT
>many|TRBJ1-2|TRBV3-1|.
CASSREALRHYGYTF
TGTGCCAGCAGCAGGGAGGCCTTAAGGCACTATGGCTACACCTTC
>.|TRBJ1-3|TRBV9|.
CASSVTGNSGNTIYF
TGTGCCAGCAGCGTGACAGGAAACTCTGGAAACACCATATATTTT
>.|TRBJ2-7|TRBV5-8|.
CASSLGGRGSYEQYF
TGTGCCAGCAGCTTGGGAGGCCGGGGATCCTACGAGCAGTACTTC
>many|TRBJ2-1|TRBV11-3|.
CASSSGRALAHNEQFF
TGTGCCAGCAGCTCGGGACGCGCCCTGGCCCACAATGAGCAGTTCTTC
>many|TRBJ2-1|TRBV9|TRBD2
CASSVEAGVKYNEQFF
TGTGCCAGCAGCGTAGAGGCGGGAGTAAAATACAATGAGCAGTTCTTC
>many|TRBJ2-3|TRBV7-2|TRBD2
CASSPYRLAGRTDTQYF
TGTGCCAGCAGCCCGTACCGACTAGCGGGAAGGACAGATACGCAGTATTTT
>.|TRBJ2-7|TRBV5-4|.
CASSMRTMTGQYF
TGTGCCAGCAGCATGAGGACGATGACTGGGCAGTACTTC
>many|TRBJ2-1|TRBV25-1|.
CASNRDSYNEQFF
TGTGCCAGCAACCGGGATTCCTACAATGAGCAGTTCTTC
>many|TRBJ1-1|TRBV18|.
CASSPVYLNTEAFF
TGTGCCAGCTCACCCGTATACCTGAACACTGAAGCTTTCTTT
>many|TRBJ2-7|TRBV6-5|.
CASSYAGYEQYF
TGTGCCAGCAGTTACGCGGGCTACGAGCAGTACTTC
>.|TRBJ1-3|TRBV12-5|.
CASGLQGNTIYF
TGTGCTAGTGGTCTACAAGGAAACACCATATATTTT
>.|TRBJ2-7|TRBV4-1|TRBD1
CASSSHRGEYEQYF
TGCGCCAGCAGCTCGCACAGGGGCGAGTACGAGCAGTACTTC
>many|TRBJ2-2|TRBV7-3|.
CASSASPQPLNTGELFF
TGTGCCAGCAGCGCGTCCCCACAACCCTTGAACACCGGGGAGCTGTTTTTT
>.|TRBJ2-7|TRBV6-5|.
CASSYSQGPVAYEQYF
TGTGCCAGCAGTTACTCCCAAGGACCCGTCGCCTACGAGCAGTACTTC
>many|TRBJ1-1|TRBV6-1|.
CASSTRTANTEAFF
TGTGCCAGCAGTACCCGGACAGCTAACACTGAAGCTTTCTTT
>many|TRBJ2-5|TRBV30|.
CAQERAAGKTYQETQYF
TGTGCCCAGGAAAGGGCGGCGGGCAAGACGTATCAAGAGACCCAGTACTTC
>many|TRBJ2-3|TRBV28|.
CASSFISGPTDTQYF
TGTGCCAGCAGTTTTATTAGCGGACCCACAGATACGCAGTATTTT
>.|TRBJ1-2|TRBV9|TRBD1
CASNGTGDWYGYTF
TGTGCCAGCAACGGGACAGGGGATTGGTATGGCTACACCTTC
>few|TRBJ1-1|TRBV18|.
CASSPFRDMNTEAFF
TGTGCCAGCTCACCCTTTAGAGACATGAACACTGAAGCTTTCTTT
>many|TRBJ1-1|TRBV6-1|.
CASSDRGNTEAFF
TGTGCCAGCAGTGATAGGGGGAACACTGAAGCTTTCTTT
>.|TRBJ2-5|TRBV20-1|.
CSARDWRRGAQYF
TGCAGTGCTAGAGATTGGAGGCGAGGTGCCCAGTACTTC
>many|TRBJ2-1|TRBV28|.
CASTQYRAFGNEQFF
TGTGCCAGCACCCAGTACAGGGCCTTCGGCAATGAGCAGTTCTTC
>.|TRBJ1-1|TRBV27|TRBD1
CASSANRGVNTEAFF
TGTGCCAGCAGTGCAAACAGGGGGGTGAACACTGAAGCTTTCTTT
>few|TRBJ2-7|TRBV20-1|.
CSATPLRGTAVSYEQYF
TGCAGTGCCACACCCCTCCGGGGAACAGCGGTTTCCTACGAGCAGTACTTC
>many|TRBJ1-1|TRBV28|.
CASTRDGMNTEAFF
TGTGCCAGCACCCGGGACGGGATGAACACTGAAGCTTTCTTT
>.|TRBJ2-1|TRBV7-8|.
CASSLGGPLDDEQFF
TGTGCCAGCAGCTTAGGGGGGCCTCTAGACGATGAGCAGTTCTTC
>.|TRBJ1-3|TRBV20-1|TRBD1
CSASSGGIDRGNTIYF
TGCAGTGCTAGCTCAGGGGGCATCGATAGAGGAAACACCATATATTTT
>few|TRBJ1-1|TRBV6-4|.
CASSDSAQGTAEAFF
TGTGCCAGCAGTGACTCTGCCCAGGGGACGGCTGAAGCTTTCTTT
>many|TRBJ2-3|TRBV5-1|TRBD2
CASSPPTGTRVADTQYF
TGCGCCAGCAGCCCCCCCACTGGGACTAGAGTGGCAGATACGCAGTATTTT
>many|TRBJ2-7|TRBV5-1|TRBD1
CASSSGQDLYEQYF
TGCGCCAGCAGCTCGGGACAGGATCTCTACGAGCAGTACTTC
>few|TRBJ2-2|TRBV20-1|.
CSALRGTRTGELFF
TGCAGTGCCCTTCGGGGTACGAGGACCGGGGAGCTGTTTTTT
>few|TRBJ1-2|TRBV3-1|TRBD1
CASSRGTGGAGGYGYTF
TGTGCCAGCAGCCGCGGGACAGGGGGCGCGGGCGGCTATGGCTACACCTTC
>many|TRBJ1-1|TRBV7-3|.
CASSPPGGTEAFF
TGTGCCAGCAGCCCCCCGGGAGGGACTGAAGCTTTCTTT
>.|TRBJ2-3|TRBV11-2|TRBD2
CASSLDWRGLAGGPTDTQYF
TGTGCCAGCAGCTTAGATTGGAGGGGACTAGCGGGAGGACCCACAGATACGCAGTATTTT
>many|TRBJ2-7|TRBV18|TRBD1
CASSPTGMGLYEQYF
TGTGCCAGCTCACCGACAGGGATGGGTCTTTACGAGCAGTACTTC
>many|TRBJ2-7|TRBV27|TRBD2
CASSLQGLAGGASYEQYF
TGTGCCAGCAGTTTGCAGGGACTAGCGGGGGGAGCTTCCTACGAGCAGTACTTC
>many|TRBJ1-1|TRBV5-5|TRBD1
CASSALQGMDTEAFF
TGTGCCAGCAGCGCCCTACAGGGGATGGACACTGAAGCTTTCTTT
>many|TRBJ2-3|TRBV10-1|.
CASSQTATDTQYF
TGCGCCAGCAGTCAGACGGCTACAGATACGCAGTATTTT
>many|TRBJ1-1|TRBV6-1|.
CASNREVWGEAFF
TGTGCCAGCAACAGGGAAGTTTGGGGTGAAGCTTTCTTT
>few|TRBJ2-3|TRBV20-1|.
CSARSWEPPGQYF
TGCAGTGCTAGAAGTTGGGAGCCCCCCGGGCAGTATTTT
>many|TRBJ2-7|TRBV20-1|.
CSASGTETYEQYF
TGCAGTGCTTCCGGGACGGAGACCTACGAGCAGTACTTC
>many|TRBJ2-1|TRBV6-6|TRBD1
CASSYSGTEGSNEQFF
TGTGCCAGCAGTTACTCGGGGACAGAAGGTTCCAATGAGCAGTTCTTC
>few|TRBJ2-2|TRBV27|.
CASSLKGGELFF
TGTGCCAGCAGTTTAAAAGGCGGGGAGCTGTTTTTT
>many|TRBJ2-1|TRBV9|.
CASSVAGRDPYYNEQFF
TGTGCCAGCAGCGTAGCGGGCAGGGACCCCTATTACAATGAGCAGTTCTTC
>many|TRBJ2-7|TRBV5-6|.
CASRGTSSYEQYF
TGTGCCAGCAGGGGGACAAGTTCCTACGAGCAGTACTTC
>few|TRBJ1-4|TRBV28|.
CASRTRGCTNEKLFF
TGTGCCAGCAGAACGAGGGGGTGTACTAATGAAAAACTGTTTTTT
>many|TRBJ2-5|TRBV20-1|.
CSARGSGFQETQYF
TGCAGTGCTAGAGGTAGCGGATTCCAAGAGACCCAGTACTTC
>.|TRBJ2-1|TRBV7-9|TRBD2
CASSSGLAGVNEQVF
TGTGCCAGCAGCTCCGGACTAGCGGGAGTAAATGAGCAGGTCTTC
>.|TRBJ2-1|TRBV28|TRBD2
CASSFPGTSGSGNEQFF
TGTGCCAGCAGTTTCCCTGGGACTAGCGGGAGCGGCAATGAGCAGTTCTTC
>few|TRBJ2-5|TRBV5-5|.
CASSLAGQQETQCF
TGTGCCAGCAGCTTGGCCGGCCAGCAAGAGACCCAGTGCTTC
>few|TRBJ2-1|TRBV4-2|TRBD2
CASSQEGSGRRNEQFF
TGTGCCAGCAGCCAAGAGGGTAGCGGGAGACGGAATGAGCAGTTCTTC